The 14 T cell receptor beta chains in this list originate from one sample, sequenced in a study of T cells in Graves' hyperthyroidism and ophthalmopathy. What was amplified from RNA transcripts were TCR beta CDR3 regions. TCR CDR3 underwent first-round RT-PCR with the HTBI primer set. One entry per CDR3 protein, called by TCRdb with MiXCR from the multiplex PCR reads. The table has hundreds of thousands of distinct CDR3 sequences, about a sixth seen once. Sequenced input: blood. The receptors originated from a woman aged 40 to 50 with Graves' ophthalmopathy.

At least ten counts were recorded for this clonotype. The V call is TRBV20-1, the J call TRBJ2-5; perhaps TRBD2 as D (5 bases). Germline V gene lookup returns CDR1 DFQATT and CDR2 SNEGSKA (reference sequence). Deletions cut 5 bases from V and 5 bases from J, with 21 bases between. The CDR3 totals 15 residues. The CDR3 nucleotides read TGCAGTGCTTCCCGGGGTGGCACAAGTAGGGAGACCCAGTACTTC. Translating it yields CSASRGGTSRETQYF.

CDR3 in DNA: TGTGCCAGCTCACCACGTTCGGACAGGTCGGGATCGGACACTGAAGCTTTCTTT. This codes for CASSPRSDRSGSDTEAFF. The gene calls are TRBV18 and TRBJ1-1; TRBD1 matches 7 bases. Per germline, CDR1 KGHSH and CDR2 LQKENI. The ends lost 1 base at V and 3 bases at J; junction bases unmatched: 14. This CDR3 has 18 amino acids.

The chain couples TRBV4-2 to TRBJ2-3; TRBD1 agrees at 9 bases. Unmatched junction bases numbered 18, after V lost 4 bases and J lost 1 base. Germline lookup yields CDR1 LGHNA and CDR2 YNFKEQ. The CDR3 runs to 20 residues. The CDR3 region has the DNA TGTGCCAGCAGCCCATTCCGACAGGGGGGAAACGAGGAGCGCACAGATACGCAGTATTTT. Translation: CASSPFRQGGNEERTDTQYF.

The chain links TRBV29-1 to TRBJ1-2; no clear D. There are 14 residues in the CDR3. The germline gives CDR1 SQVTM, CDR2 ANQGSEA. This CDR3 is CGARVAPANYGYTF. The DNA for the CDR3 is TGCGGAGCCCGGGTCGCACCTGCTAACTATGGCTACACCTTC.

This clonotype was found once. A read error may be the cause here, since a much bigger clone is one base away. The chain employs TRBV7-3 and TRBJ2-3; D call uncertain. The germline V and J ends were trimmed by 3 bases and 5 bases, with 9 bases remaining between them. Germline assignment: CDR1 SGHTA and CDR2 FQGTGA. This CDR3 spans 13 amino acids. The CDR3 DNA sequence: TGTGCCAGCAGCTTGGACGGGCAAGATACGCAGTATTTT. The encoded protein is CASSLDGQDTQYF.

This clonotype appeared many times. The chain has TRBV5-1 and TRBJ2-2, with D perhaps TRBD2 (6 bases). Looked up from germline, CDR1 is SGHRS and CDR2 is YFSETQ. With 4 bases removed from V and 0 bases from J, the gap between germline ends came to 10 bases. The CDR3 runs 15 residues. The CDR3, as DNA: TGCGCCAGCAGCCAGGGCGGGGCGAACACCGGGGAGCTGTTTTTT. Its translation: CASSQGGANTGELFF.

Ten or more counts support this clonotype. The V and J genes are TRBV28 and TRBJ2-1, with TRBD2 matching over 8 bases. V trimming: 5 bases; J trimming: 9 bases; junction bases outside the gene matches: 15. The CDR3 has 16 residues. CDR1 is MDHEN, CDR2 SYDVKM, per germline. In DNA, the CDR3 is TGTGCCAGCAGTACCATTTGGGGACTAGGGTTCGGTGAGCAGTTCTTC. It specifies CASSTIWGLGFGEQFF.

This sequence joins TRBV7-8 and TRBJ2-3; 12 bases are shared with TRBD2. Per the germline V gene, CDR1 is SGHVS and CDR2 is FQNEAQ. The CDR3 has 21 residues. V dropped 1 base and J dropped 0; count of bases not matched to a gene: 14. CDR3 in amino acids: CASSLDRTSGVTMASTDTQYF. The CDR3 DNA reads TGTGCCAGCAGCTTAGATAGGACTAGCGGGGTGACAATGGCTAGCACAGATACGCAGTATTTT.

This clonotype was observed a handful of times. This chain links TRBV7-8 with TRBJ2-3, with D perhaps TRBD2 (6 bases). There are 14 residues in the CDR3. V was cut by 2 bases and J by 5 bases, with 11 bases left in between. From germline, CDR1 is SGHVS and CDR2 FQNEAQ. CDR3 DNA: TGTGCCAGCAGCTTAATGGGAGGCAGAGATACGCAGTATTTT. It specifies CASSLMGGRDTQYF.

Many counts were recorded for this clonotype. The rearrangement links TRBV12-3 or TRBV12-4 to TRBJ2-7, with D possibly matching TRBD1 (5 bases). V was trimmed by 7 bases and J by 6 bases, leaving 16 bases between them. The CDR3 covers 13 residues. CDR3 nucleotide sequence: TGTGCCAGCACCCTCTCAGGGTTCAGCGAGCAGTACTTC. Amino acid sequence: CASTLSGFSEQYF.

The chain combines TRBV5-1 with TRBJ2-5, with D maybe TRBD2 (5 bases). The CDR3 is made up of 15 amino acids. Trimming left V 0 bases short and J 5 bases short, with 14 bases between. Per germline, CDR1 SGHRS and CDR2 YFSETQ. The CDR3 nucleotides read TGCGCCAGCAGCTTGGTACCCGGGGTTGGTGAGACCCAGTACTTC. Translating it yields CASSLVPGVGETQYF.

The chain joins TRBV28 to TRBJ2-3; TRBD1 matches 8 bases. Trimming cost V 6 bases and J 0 bases; bases outside gene matches: 8. Germline V lookup: CDR1 MDHEN, CDR2 SYDVKM. This CDR3 is built from 16 residues. The CDR3 nucleotides read TGTGCCAGCAGCCAATTAGGACAGGGAAGCACAGATACGCAGTATTTT. It specifies CASSQLGQGSTDTQYF.

This clonotype has ten or more counts. This chain links TRBV7-2 with TRBJ2-1; unclear D gene. The germline CDR1 and CDR2 sequences are SGHTA and FQGNSA. The CDR3 loop spans 13 amino acids. Trimming took 1 base from V and 5 from J, leaving 6 bases between them. The CDR3 spells CASSLDLNNEQFF. CDR3 nucleotide sequence: TGTGCCAGCAGCTTAGATTTGAACAATGAGCAGTTCTTC.

A few counts support this clonotype. The V call is TRBV29-1, the J call TRBJ2-1, with 10 nucleotides matching TRBD1. The V gene's germline CDR1 is SQVTM and CDR2 ANQGSEA. The CDR3 is 15 amino acids. With V trimmed by 4 bases and J by 7 bases, 10 bases remained unmatched. The CDR3 bases are TGCAGCGTTGGGGGGGGACAGGGGAGACTGAATGAGCAGTTCTTC. This gives the protein CSVGGGQGRLNEQFF.